One sample yielded the 2 T cell receptor beta chains listed below, sequenced in a study of tumor-infiltrating lymphocytes in primary liver carcinoma. A primer matching the constant region was used to make TCR beta cDNA from around 550 ng of total RNA. Three nested multiplex PCR rounds of slightly modified ARM-PCR generated TCR beta libraries. A C-beta reverse primer was combined with TRBV1-TRBV30 forward primers in the first two PCR rounds, and each round had 10 cycles. MiXCR, run by TCRdb on the multiplex PCR reads, gives a single entry per CDR3 protein. The table has fewer than 250,000 distinct CDR3 sequences, 65% seen once. Unsorted whole blood supplied the blood RNA, and germline DNA was isolated too. Sequenced input: peripheral blood. Receptors were obtained from a woman in her fifties or sixties with primary liver carcinoma and hepatitis B virus infection.

This clonotype was seen ten or more times. At one of its ends the junction is not consistent with the germline gene, which may arise from a read error. The chain recombines TRBV14 with TRBJ2-3; the D gene is possibly TRBD1 (5 bases). The CDR3 contains 15 residues. The V gene's germline CDR1 is SGHDN and CDR2 FVKESK. The CDR3 nucleotides read TGTGCCAGCACCCAAGGTCCAGGGCGAACAGATACGCAGTATTTT. It specifies CASTQGPGRTDTQYF.

Worth noting for this clonotype: This may arise from a read error, as a much more abundant clone is one base away. V is TRBV6-5 and J is TRBJ2-2; D is unclear. Trimming took 8 bases from V and 5 from J, leaving 18 bases between them. There are 15 residues in the CDR3. CDR1 and CDR2 from the germline V gene are MNHEY and SVGAGI. The CDR3 region is CASCMGSISTGELFF. The CDR3 DNA reads as TGTGCCAGCTGTATGGGTAGCATCTCTACCGGGGAGCTGTTTTTT.